This T cell receptor (beta chain) was recorded in a study of early T cells in non-severe SARS-CoV-2 infection (dated by TCRdb to the early 2020s). Background for the entire study: Because TCR sequencing relied on bulk RNA taken from unsorted whole blood, pairing of alpha and beta chains was not possible. The paper as a whole reports these results and caveats: Matching against VDJdb was skewed toward anti-spike CD8 responses, likely underestimated virus-specific expansions, and missed private and CD4 specificities.

Taken from cysteine to phenylalanine, the CDR3 has 18 residues. Left in the record is the CDR3 DNA by itself, 54 bases read in frame from the first base. The germline V gene sets CDR1 to SGHAT and CDR2 to FQNNGV. The germline V and J ends show losses of 5 bases and 4 bases respectively, and no gene match explains 17 bases of the junction. There are a few counts of this clonotype. This receptor's antigen is unknown. No base-level quality is on record; no much larger clone is a single base apart. Set within a cohort of healthcare workers in London, UK, this nested case-control study involved weekly PCR testing of nasopharyngeal swabs along with blood sampling. Healthcare workers were enrolled in the week of the UK lockdown, from 23 to 31 March 2020, and were followed every week for up to roughly 16 weeks. The library was produced with 5' RACE. The sample was run on a NextSeq 500. The TCR library protocol attached unique molecular identifiers to individual cDNA molecules to correct for sequencing error and PCR bias. Both TCR alpha and beta chains were sequenced, and tight co-correlation was observed between alpha and beta sequence abundances in each sample. The authors processed their data as follows. Decombinator V4 was used to annotate the V gene, J gene and CDR3 of the TCR sequences. Expanded TCRs were defined as changing significantly between any two time points under a Poisson model with p below 0.0001. TCR abundances were normalised to the total number of TCRs sequenced in each sample and reported as counts per million. TRAV1-2 paired with TRAJ12, TRAJ20 or TRAJ33 defined MAIT TCRs, while TRAV10 paired with TRAJ18 defined iNKT TCRs. A search of VDJdb, accessed on 1 November 2021, was run for TCRs annotated to CMV, EBV and SARS-CoV-2, with TCRs annotated for multiple antigens excluded. Through fastp at Q25 and MiXCR, TCRdb rebuilt clones from the public reads, retaining in-frame beta chains. Each CDR3 protein gets just one entry, which takes the most common genes and DNA from the rows behind it. For this entry, the V and J calls and clone size follow TCRdb and not the study's own pipeline. This sample lists 74,000 or so distinct CDR3 sequences; around 13% were detected once. In total, the top ten clones hold 1.1% of the sample.

The rearrangement combines TRBV11-2 with TRBJ2-3, with 8 junctional bases fitting TRBD1. The source of this sequence is an adult who was a healthcare worker with PCR-confirmed SARS-CoV-2 infection or an uninfected control (not recorded which). The sample taken for sequencing was whole blood. The nucleotide sequence is given as TGTGCCAGCAGCCCATATGGACAGGGAGTTTACTTTTCAGATACGCAGTATTTT. It is translated as CASSPYGQGVYFSDTQYF.